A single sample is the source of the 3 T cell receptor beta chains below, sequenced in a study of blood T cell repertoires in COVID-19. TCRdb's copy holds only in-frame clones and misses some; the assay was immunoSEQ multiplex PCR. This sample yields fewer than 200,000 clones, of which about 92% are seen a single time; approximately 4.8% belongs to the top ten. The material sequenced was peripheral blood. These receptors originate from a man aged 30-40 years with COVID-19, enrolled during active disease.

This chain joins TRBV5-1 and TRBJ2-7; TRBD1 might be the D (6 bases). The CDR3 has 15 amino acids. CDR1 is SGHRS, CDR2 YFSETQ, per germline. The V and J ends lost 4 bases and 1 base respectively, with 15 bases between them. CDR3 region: CASSETGQWSYEQYF. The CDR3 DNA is TGCGCCAGCAGCGAGACAGGCCAGTGGTCCTACGAGCAGTACTTC.

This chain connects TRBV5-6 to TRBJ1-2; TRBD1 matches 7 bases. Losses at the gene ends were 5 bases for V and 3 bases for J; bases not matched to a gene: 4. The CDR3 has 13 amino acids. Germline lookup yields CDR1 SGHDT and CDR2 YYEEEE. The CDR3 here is CASRPQGYYGYTF. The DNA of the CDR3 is TGTGCCAGCAGACCACAGGGGTACTATGGCTACACCTTC.

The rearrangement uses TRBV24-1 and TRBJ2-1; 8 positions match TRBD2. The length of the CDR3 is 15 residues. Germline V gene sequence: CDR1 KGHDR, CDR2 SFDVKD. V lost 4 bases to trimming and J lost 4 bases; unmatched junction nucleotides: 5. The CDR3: CATSDFSGSYNEQFF. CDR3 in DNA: TGTGCCACCAGTGACTTCAGCGGGAGTTACAATGAGCAGTTCTTC.